These 21 T cell receptor beta chains were sequenced from one sample in a study of molecular identifiers for immune sequencing clone quantification. TCRdb reanalysed the PCR reads using MiXCR and keeps one entry per CDR3 protein. The data hold 63,000 or so distinct CDR3 sequences, with about 17% observed a single time. The material sequenced was naive CD8+ T cells from blood, with Jurkat cell RNA spiked in. Subset here: FACS-sorted CD8+CD4-CCR7+CD45RA+ naive T cells. These receptors came from a human donor in good health. Some libraries in this study had Jurkat cell RNA spiked in.

This clonotype has more than one count but fewer than ten. A much more abundant neighbour one base away suggests this may be a read error. The chain employs TRBV28 and TRBJ1-2, with a possible D match to TRBD1 (6 bases). Germline CDR1 is MDHEN and CDR2 is SYDVKM. V was clipped by 6 bases and J by 6 bases, with 26 bases between them. This CDR3 comprises 17 residues. CDR3: CASSTPSVMTGNHGYTF. The CDR3 DNA reads as TGTGCCAGCAGCACACCAAGCGTAATGACAGGCAACCATGGCTACACCTTC.

In its sample, this clonotype was seen many times. V is TRBV9 and J is TRBJ2-5, with 7 bases matching TRBD2. The CDR3 spans 15 residues. V lost 1 base and J lost 5; bases outside the gene matches: 8. Germline V lookup: CDR1 SGDLS, CDR2 YYNGEE. The DNA for the CDR3 is TGTGCCAGCAGCGTACGGGCTAGCGGCACGGAGACCCAGTACTTC. The encoded protein is CASSVRASGTETQYF.

About this clonotype itself: The junction and the germline gene differ at one end; a read error may be behind it. This chain uses TRBV29-1 with TRBJ2-7, with D unclear. Per germline, CDR1 SQVTM and CDR2 ANQGSEA. CDR3 length equals 12 residues. CDR3 coding DNA: TGCAGCGTTACCTCGAGATCCTACGGGCAGTACTTC. It codes for CSVTSRSYGQYF.

In its sample, this clonotype is medium-sized (0.01 to 0.1%). This rearrangement joins TRBV20-1 to TRBJ2-7; D remains ambiguous. Per germline, CDR1 DFQATT and CDR2 SNEGSKA (reference sequence). The CDR3 runs to 16 residues. Between the trimmed V and J ends, which lost 6 bases and 6 bases, there was a span of 27 bases. The CDR3 here is CSANLRFEEPSGEQYF. In DNA form, the CDR3 reads TGCAGTGCCAACCTCCGGTTCGAGGAACCATCTGGCGAGCAGTACTTC.

A few counts support this clonotype. The chain carries TRBV12-3 or TRBV12-4 and TRBJ2-1, with a tentative D call TRBD2 (6 bases). Trimming took 0 bases from V and 10 from J, leaving 10 bases between them. This CDR3 has 13 residues. CDR3 DNA: TGTGCCAGCAGTTTAGCGTTCGCGGGAGAGCAGTTCTTC. It translates to CASSLAFAGEQFF.

This chain joins TRBV27 and TRBJ1-4; D possibly corresponds to TRBD1 (5 bases). V lost 6 bases, J lost 3 bases, and 20 bases lay in between. CDR3 length: 17 amino acids. Per the germline V gene, CDR1 is MNHEY and CDR2 is SMNVEV (reference sequence). The CDR3 DNA reads TGTGCCAGCAGCCCTTCGAGGGGTGAAAATCCTAATGAAAAACTGTTTTTT. This translates into CASSPSRGENPNEKLFF.

This clonotype turned up a few times. The gene calls are TRBV19 and TRBJ2-1; no reliable D call. The CDR3 is 13 amino acids. Looked up from germline, CDR1 is LNHDA and CDR2 is SQIVND (reference sequence). The V end lost 4 bases, the J end lost 7 bases, and 11 bases lay between the germline ends. The CDR3 DNA reads as TGTGCCAGTAGTACAGTAAACACGAATGAGCAGTTCTTC. Translation gives CASSTVNTNEQFF.

Only a few counts were recorded for this clonotype. This may be a read error: a much more frequent sequence differs by one nucleotide. The chain joins TRBV7-4 to TRBJ1-6, with TRBD1 matching 8 bases. CDR3 size: 17 residues. The junction had 16 bases not matched to a gene; V was cut back by 10 bases and J by 5 bases. Germline V gives CDR1 SGHVT, CDR2 SQSDAQ. CDR3 amino acids: CAKHPQAGGTNNSPLHF. For the CDR3, the DNA is TGTGCCAAACACCCACAAGCAGGGGGCACGAATAATTCACCCCTCCACTTT.

This clonotype was detected ten times or more. The chain employs TRBV28 and TRBJ1-5, with unresolved D. The CDR3 spans 12 residues. Trimming shortened V by 3 bases and J by 6 bases, and 6 bases separated the two germline ends. Germline V gene data show CDR1 as MDHEN and CDR2 as SYDVKM. The DNA for the CDR3 is TGTGCCAGCAGTTTTCGGGTTCAGCCCCAGCATTTT. As protein: CASSFRVQPQHF.

This clonotype appeared a few times. The chain links TRBV4-2 to TRBJ2-3, with TRBD2 as a possible D gene (5 bases). CDR3 length: 18 residues. In germline, CDR1 is LGHNA, CDR2 YNFKEQ. V was pared by 0 bases and J by 2 bases, with 18 bases between. The CDR3 is CASSQDITRSGVTDTQYF. The DNA for the CDR3 is TGTGCCAGCAGCCAAGATATTACTAGGAGTGGGGTCACAGATACGCAGTATTTT.

This clonotype was observed at least ten times. The V and J genes are TRBV28 and TRBJ2-7, with 12 bases aligning to TRBD1. V lost 4 bases and J lost 4; bases outside the gene matches: 11. From germline, CDR1 is MDHEN and CDR2 SYDVKM. This CDR3 comprises 17 residues. The CDR3 bases are TGTGCCAGCAGTTCCGAGGTGGGACAGGGGGCTACGTACGAGCAGTACTTC. Its protein product is CASSSEVGQGATYEQYF.

This clonotype was recorded at least ten times. V and J are TRBV27 and TRBJ1-5, with D hard to call. CDR3 length: 16 residues. V lost 2 bases and J 2 bases, leaving 13 bases between the germline ends. Germline CDR1 is MNHEY and CDR2 is SMNVEV (reference sequence). The DNA of the CDR3 is TGTGCCAGCAGTTTAAGAGGATCAGTTGGCAATCAGCCCCAGCATTTT. Its translation: CASSLRGSVGNQPQHF.

This clonotype was seen only a few times. This chain connects TRBV12-3 or TRBV12-4 to TRBJ1-2, with D unclear. This CDR3 region has 13 residues. V lost 8 bases to trimming and J lost 5 bases, with 15 bases between them. As DNA, the CDR3 is TGTGCCAGCGGGAGGGCCCTAAATTATGGCTACACCTTC. Translation: CASGRALNYGYTF.

This clonotype was picked up many times. This sequence joins TRBV12-3 or TRBV12-4 and TRBJ2-1; TRBD2 matches at 7 bases. This CDR3 is built from 14 residues. V was clipped by 6 bases and J by 0 bases; unmatched bases: 2. CDR3 region: CASSRTSSYNEQFF. CDR3 in DNA: TGTGCCAGCAGCAGGACTAGCTCCTACAATGAGCAGTTCTTC.

This clonotype was counted at least ten times. The V gene is TRBV27, the J gene TRBJ2-5; D gene unclear. The germline CDR1 and CDR2 sequences are MNHEY and SMNVEV (reference sequence). This CDR3 is built from 15 residues. V was clipped by 2 bases and J by 5 bases, with 15 bases between them. DNA for the CDR3: TGTGCCAGCAGTTTAATTGGAGCCGGTGGGGAGACCCAGTACTTC. As protein: CASSLIGAGGETQYF.

Details on this clonotype: A junction boundary mismatches the germline segment, possibly from a read error. The V call is TRBV24-1, the J call TRBJ2-1; the D gene could be TRBD1 or TRBD2 (5 bases each). The CDR3 consists of 19 residues. Germline CDR1 is KGHDR and CDR2 is SFDVKD. In nucleotides, the CDR3 is TGTGCCACCAGTGACCATAAAATCAGGGACCAGCCCTCCTGCAATGAGCAGTTCTTC. This encodes CATSDHKIRDQPSCNEQFF.

This clonotype has a count of ten or more. The chain combines TRBV25-1 with TRBJ1-1; tentative D call: TRBD1 (5 bases). Trimming left V 7 bases short and J 3 bases short, with 24 bases between. CDR3 length: 17 amino acids. The germline V gene encodes CDR1 MGHDK and CDR2 SYGVNS. CDR3 sequence: CASIWTIEASWHTEAFF. CDR3 bases: TGTGCCAGCATATGGACAATCGAGGCCTCGTGGCACACTGAAGCTTTCTTT. The whole variable domain, remainder taken from reference TRBV25-1 and TRBJ1-1, is EADIYQTPRYLVIGTGKKITLECSQTMGHDKMYWYQQDPGMELHLIHYSYGVNSTEKGDLSSESTVSRIRTEHFPLTLESARPSHTSQYLCASIWTIEASWHTEAFFGQGTRLTVV.

This clonotype was recorded many times. The V call is TRBV10-3, the J call TRBJ2-3; D perhaps matches TRBD2 (6 bases). V was trimmed by 10 bases and J by 2 bases, leaving 13 bases between them. The CDR3 is made up of 13 amino acids. Germline lookup yields CDR1 ENHRY and CDR2 SYGVKD. CDR3 region: CATGGADTDTQYF. CDR3 in DNA: TGTGCCACCGGCGGGGCGGACACAGATACGCAGTATTTT.

The V gene is TRBV7-6, the J gene TRBJ2-7, with 12 bases aligning to TRBD2. The CDR3 spans 13 residues. V was pared by 5 bases and J by 6 bases, with 2 bases of the junction left unmatched. The V gene's germline CDR1 is SGHVS and CDR2 FNYEAQ. The CDR3 here is CASSILAGGEQYF. DNA of the CDR3: TGTGCCAGCAGCATACTAGCGGGAGGCGAGCAGTACTTC.

This clonotype was seen ten or more times. The genes are TRBV13 and TRBJ2-3; a possible D gene is TRBD2 (6 bases). Germline V gene data show CDR1 as PRHDT and CDR2 as FYEKMQ (reference sequence). V lost 0 bases, J lost 2 bases, and 15 bases lay in between. The CDR3 extends over 17 amino acids. CDR3 DNA sequence: TGTGCCAGCAGCTTAGGCCTTCGTAGCGGAACCACAGATACGCAGTATTTT. Amino acid sequence: CASSLGLRSGTTDTQYF. Looking up the rest from reference TRBV13 and TRBJ2-3 gives the full variable domain: AAGVIQSPRHLIKEKRETATLKCYPIPRHDTVYWYQQGPGQDPQFLISFYEKMQSDKGSIPDRFSAQQFSDYHSELNMSSLELGDSALYFCASSLGLRSGTTDTQYFGPGTRLTVL.

This clonotype has at least ten counts. V and J are TRBV20-1 and TRBJ2-1, with D tentatively TRBD2 (5 bases). CDR1 and CDR2 from the germline V gene are DFQATT and SNEGSKA (reference sequence). The CDR3 has 14 residues. Trimming left V 1 base short and J 7 bases short, with 14 bases between. CDR3 amino acids: CSARVGVGFNEQFF. The CDR3, as DNA: TGCAGTGCTAGAGTCGGGGTGGGATTTAATGAGCAGTTCTTC.